The 15 T cell receptor beta chains presented below share a single source sample, sequenced in a study of blood T cell repertoires in COVID-19. Repertoires were generated with immunoSEQ multiplex PCR, while TCRdb's copy carries only in-frame clones and drops some. The sample lists about 150,000 clones; about 83% were seen once. Sample: peripheral blood. These receptors all come from a woman of 80 years or more with acute or convalescent COVID-19.

The rearrangement uses TRBV6-4 and TRBJ2-2; D ambiguous. The germline V and J ends were trimmed by 9 bases and 1 base, with 9 bases remaining between them. CDR1 is MRHNA and CDR2 is SNTAGT in the germline V gene. CDR3 length equals 13 residues. CDR3 in amino acids: CASRTGNTGELFF. In nucleotides, the CDR3 is TGTGCCAGTAGAACCGGGAACACCGGGGAGCTGTTTTTT.

The J gene is TRBJ1-5, the V gene TRBV5-4; tentatively, D is TRBD1 (5 bases). Trimming shortened V by 0 bases and J by 0 bases, and 7 bases separated the two germline ends. Germline V gives CDR1 SGHNT, CDR2 YYREEE (reference sequence). This CDR3 comprises 15 residues. Written as DNA, the CDR3 is TGTGCCAGCAGCTTGGCAGGGAATAGCAATCAGCCCCAGCATTTT. Amino acids: CASSLAGNSNQPQHF.

This chain joins TRBV5-6 and TRBJ2-2; TRBD2 agrees at 7 bases. The germline V gene has CDR1 SGHDT and CDR2 YYEEEE. Trimming cost V 0 bases and J 1 base; bases outside gene matches: 3. The CDR3 is 16 residues long. The CDR3 DNA reads as TGTGCCAGCAGCTTGGCGGGCGGGAGGAACACCGGGGAGCTGTTTTTT. Its translation: CASSLAGGRNTGELFF.

V is TRBV28 and J is TRBJ1-4; D ambiguous. The CDR3 covers 15 residues. V lost 4 bases, J lost 8 bases, and 17 bases lay in between. The germline CDR1 and CDR2 sequences are MDHEN and SYDVKM. The CDR3 is CASSSTSDSGEKLFF. The CDR3 region has the DNA TGTGCCAGCAGTTCAACGTCGGACTCTGGGGAAAAACTGTTTTTT.

The V gene is TRBV5-4, the J gene TRBJ1-1; 8 nucleotides align to TRBD1. The junction had 5 bases not matched to a gene; V was cut back by 4 bases and J by 3 bases. The CDR3 spans 14 residues. From germline, CDR1 is SGHNT and CDR2 YYREEE (reference sequence). As DNA, the CDR3 is TGTGCCAGCAGCCTGGTACAGGGGGACACTGAAGCTTTCTTT. Its protein product is CASSLVQGDTEAFF.

J is TRBJ1-6 and V is TRBV27, with D possibly matching TRBD1 (5 bases). Per germline, CDR1 MNHEY and CDR2 SMNVEV (reference sequence). The CDR3 length is 16 residues. Trimming removed 3 bases at V and 7 bases at J, with 16 bases between. DNA for the CDR3: TGTGCCAGCAGTTTTCTGACCAGGGCAAACAATTCACCCCTCCACTTT. Translation gives CASSFLTRANNSPLHF.

This chain joins TRBV29-1 and TRBJ1-1; D not resolved. V lost 3 bases to trimming and J lost 6 bases, with 11 bases between them. From germline, CDR1 is SQVTM and CDR2 ANQGSEA. The CDR3 loop spans 12 amino acids. The CDR3 nucleotides read TGCAGCGTTGAGGTCCTCCGCGCTGAAGCTTTCTTT. It translates to CSVEVLRAEAFF. The entire variable domain, with the rest obtained from reference TRBV29-1 and TRBJ1-1, is as follows: SAVISQKPSRDICQRGTSLTIQCQVDSQVTMMFWYRQQPGQSLTLIATANQGSEATYESGFVIDKFPISRPNLTFSTLTVSNMSPEDSSIYLCSVEVLRAEAFFGQGTRLTVV.

The chain has TRBV19 and TRBJ1-3; D remains ambiguous. The CDR3 covers 14 residues. With 8 bases removed from V and 4 bases from J, the gap between germline ends came to 15 bases. Germline CDR1 is LNHDA and CDR2 is SQIVND (reference sequence). CDR3 DNA: TGTGCCAGTTCACTCAAACCTTCCGGAAACACCATATATTTT. Its translation is CASSLKPSGNTIYF.

The genes are TRBV7-8 and TRBJ2-1; weak D call: TRBD2 (6 bases). The germline V gene encodes CDR1 SGHVS and CDR2 FQNEAQ. This CDR3 has 16 residues. V was shortened by 5 bases and J by 4 bases, with 18 bases between the two germline ends. The chain's CDR3 is CASSPGAGRSYNEQFF. The CDR3 region has the DNA TGTGCCAGCAGCCCCGGAGCGGGCCGGAGTTACAATGAGCAGTTCTTC.

The chain links TRBV30 to TRBJ1-1; 7 bases agree with TRBD1. Trimming removed 0 bases from V and 4 bases from J; junction bases left unmatched: 8. CDR1 and CDR2 (germline): GTSNPN, SVGIG (reference sequence). The length of the CDR3 is 15 residues. The CDR3 DNA is TGTGCCTGGAGTGTCCTAGGGGGCGCCGGCACTGAAGCTTTCTTT. As protein: CAWSVLGGAGTEAFF.

The chain uses TRBV14 and TRBJ2-1, with 7 bases aligning to TRBD1. The length of the CDR3 is 20 residues. V lost 2 bases and J lost 1; bases outside the gene matches: 17. Germline loops: CDR1 SGHDN, CDR2 FVKESK. This chain's CDR3 is CASSQYRGTRTSGSYNEQFF. The CDR3 DNA reads TGTGCCAGCAGCCAATACAGGGGAACGAGGACGAGTGGATCCTACAATGAGCAGTTCTTC.

The chain joins TRBV3-1 (or the pseudogene TRBV3-2) to TRBJ2-7; the match to TRBD1 covers 9 bases. The CDR3 extends over 14 amino acids. Germline loops: CDR1 LGHDT, CDR2 YNNKEL (reference sequence). V was clipped by 5 bases and J by 3 bases; unmatched bases: 5. CDR3 sequence reads: CASSKGQGNYEQYF. Written as DNA, the CDR3 is TGTGCCAGCAGCAAGGGACAGGGCAACTACGAGCAGTACTTC.

This chain uses TRBV6-5 with TRBJ2-1; 7 nucleotides line up with TRBD1. Germline V gives CDR1 MNHEY, CDR2 SVGAGI. V lost 0 bases, J lost 6 bases, and 8 bases stayed unmatched. There are 16 residues in the CDR3. For the CDR3, the DNA is TGTGCCAGCAGTTACTCGATTCACAGGGGTAGCAATGAGCAGTTCTTC. Protein: CASSYSIHRGSNEQFF.

This rearrangement joins TRBV6-5 to TRBJ2-2, with 9 bases fitting TRBD2. Germline CDR1 is MNHEY and CDR2 is SVGAGI. The junction had 5 bases not matched to a gene; V was cut back by 6 bases and J by 12 bases. The CDR3 is made up of 12 amino acids. The CDR3 bases are TGTGCCAGCAGGGCAGGGACTAGCAAGCTGTTTTTT. Translation: CASRAGTSKLFF.

This sequence joins TRBV4-3 and TRBJ2-1, with 7 bases aligning to TRBD2. This CDR3 is 20 amino acids long. Per germline, CDR1 LGHNA and CDR2 YSLEER. J lost 2 bases, V lost 1 base, and 17 bases had no gene match. The CDR3 here is CASSQAAGSGAHPTYNEQFF. The CDR3 DNA sequence: TGCGCCAGCAGCCAAGCCGCAGGGAGCGGGGCACACCCAACCTACAATGAGCAGTTCTTC.